This T cell receptor beta chain was recovered during a study of OX40 agonist ivuxolimab in advanced cancers. Study-wide findings and caveats: Nonresponders, in some cases, also had low normalized T-cell clonal expansion. Averaged across samples, CD8+ T cells carried more expanded clones than CD4+ did.

This CDR3 has 15 residues. Deletions cut 7 bases from V and 1 base from J, with 16 bases between. The V gene's germline CDR1 is LNHDA and CDR2 SQIVND (reference sequence). People who had autoimmune disease history or systemic immunosuppression were excluded. In the case of this clone: Antigen: not known.

The repertoire was sequenced with immunoSEQ multiplex PCR; TCRdb's copy has only in-frame clones and lacks some. This table has about 99,000 clones, approximately 95% appearing once. The rearrangement links TRBV19 to TRBJ1-1; possibly TRBD1 for D (6 bases). This receptor was obtained from an adult with an advanced solid tumor such as melanoma, head and neck, liver or kidney cancer. The input for sequencing was CD4+ or CD8+ T cells sorted from blood, taken in a trial of the OX40 agonist ivuxolimab. This CDR3 reads CASTMVGAGNTEAFF. DNA of the CDR3: TGTGCCAGTACCATGGTGGGGGCCGGGAACACTGAAGCTTTCTTT.